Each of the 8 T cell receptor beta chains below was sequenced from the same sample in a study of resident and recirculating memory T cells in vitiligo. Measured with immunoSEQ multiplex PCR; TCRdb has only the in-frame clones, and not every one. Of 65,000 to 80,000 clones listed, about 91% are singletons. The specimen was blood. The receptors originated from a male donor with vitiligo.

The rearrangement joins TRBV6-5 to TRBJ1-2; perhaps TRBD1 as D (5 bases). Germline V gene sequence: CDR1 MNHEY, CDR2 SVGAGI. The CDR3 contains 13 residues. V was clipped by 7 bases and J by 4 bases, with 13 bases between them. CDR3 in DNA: TGTGCCAGCAAAAGGGGCCGGATCTATGGCTACACCTTC. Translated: CASKRGRIYGYTF.

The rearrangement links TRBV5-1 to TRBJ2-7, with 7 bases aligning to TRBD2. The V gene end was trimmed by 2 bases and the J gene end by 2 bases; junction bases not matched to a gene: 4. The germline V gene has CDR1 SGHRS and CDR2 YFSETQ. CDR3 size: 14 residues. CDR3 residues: CASSLTGGAYEQYF. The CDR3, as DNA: TGCGCCAGCAGCTTAACGGGAGGTGCCTACGAGCAGTACTTC. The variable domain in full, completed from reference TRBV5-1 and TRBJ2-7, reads KAGVTQTPRYLIKTRGQQVTLSCSPISGHRSVSWYQQTPGQGLQFLFEYFSETQRNKGNFPGRFSGRQFSNSRSEMNVSTLELGDSALYLCASSLTGGAYEQYFGPGTRLTVT.

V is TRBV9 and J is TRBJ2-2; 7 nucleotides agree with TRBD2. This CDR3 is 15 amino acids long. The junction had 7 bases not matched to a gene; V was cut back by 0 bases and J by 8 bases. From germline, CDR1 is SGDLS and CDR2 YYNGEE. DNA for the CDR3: TGTGCCAGCAGCGTAGAGGGACTACCAAGGGGGGAGCTGTTTTTT. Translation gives CASSVEGLPRGELFF.

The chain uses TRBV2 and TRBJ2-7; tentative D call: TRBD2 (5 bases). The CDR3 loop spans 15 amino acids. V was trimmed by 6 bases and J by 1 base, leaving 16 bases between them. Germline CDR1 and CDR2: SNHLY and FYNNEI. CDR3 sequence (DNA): TGTGCCAGCAGCAGAGTGCTAGCAGGTTCCTACGAGCAGTACTTC. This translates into CASSRVLAGSYEQYF.

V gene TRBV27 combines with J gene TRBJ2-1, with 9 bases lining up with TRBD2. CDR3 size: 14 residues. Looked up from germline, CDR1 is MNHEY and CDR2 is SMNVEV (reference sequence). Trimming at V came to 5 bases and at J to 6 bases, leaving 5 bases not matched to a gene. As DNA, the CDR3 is TGTGCCAGCAGTGGGCTAGCGGGGTTCAATGAGCAGTTCTTC. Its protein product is CASSGLAGFNEQFF.

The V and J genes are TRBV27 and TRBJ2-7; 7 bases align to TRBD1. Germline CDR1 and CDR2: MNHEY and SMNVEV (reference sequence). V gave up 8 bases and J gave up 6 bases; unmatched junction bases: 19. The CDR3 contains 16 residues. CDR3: CASDPPAGTEIREQYF. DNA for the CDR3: TGTGCCAGCGACCCCCCGGCCGGGACAGAAATTCGCGAGCAGTACTTC.

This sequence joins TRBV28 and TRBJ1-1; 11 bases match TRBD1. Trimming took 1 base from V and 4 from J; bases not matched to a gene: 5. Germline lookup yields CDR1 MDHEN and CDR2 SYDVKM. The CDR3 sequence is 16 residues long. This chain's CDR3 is CASSLYGQGASTEAFF. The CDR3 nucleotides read TGTGCCAGCAGTTTATACGGACAGGGGGCTAGCACTGAAGCTTTCTTT.

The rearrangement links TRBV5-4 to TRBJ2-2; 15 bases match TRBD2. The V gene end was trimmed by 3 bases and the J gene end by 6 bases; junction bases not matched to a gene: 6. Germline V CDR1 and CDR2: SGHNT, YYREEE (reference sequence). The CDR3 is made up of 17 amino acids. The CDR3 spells CASSSGLAGGGAGELFF. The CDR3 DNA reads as TGTGCCAGCAGCTCGGGACTAGCGGGAGGCGGGGCCGGGGAGCTGTTTTTT. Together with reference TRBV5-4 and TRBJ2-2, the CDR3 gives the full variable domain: ETGVTQSPTHLIKTRGQQVTLRCSSQSGHNTVSWYQQALGQGPQFIFQYYREEENGRGNFPPRFSGLQFPNYSSELNVNALELDDSALYLCASSSGLAGGGAGELFFGEGSRLTVL.